This T cell receptor beta chain was documented in a study of T cell changes during pregnancy in multiple sclerosis. Assay used: immunoSEQ multiplex PCR; TCRdb lists only in-frame clones, some missing. The table records approximately 40,000 clones, more than 85% of them present only once. This CDR3 is 15 amino acids long. Deletions cut 10 bases from V and 3 bases from J, with 20 bases between. The germline V gene encodes CDR1 SGDLS and CDR2 YYNGEE. The V gene is TRBV9, the J gene TRBJ2-1; TRBD1 might be the D (6 bases). This TCR was sampled from a female donor with multiple sclerosis, enrolled in a pregnancy study. Sequences were derived from CD8+ T cells from peripheral blood mononuclear cells, sampled in the third trimester of pregnancy. CDR3 nucleotide sequence: TGTGCCGGGGACAATAGTGGGGATGTCTACAATGAGCAGTTCTTC. Translating it yields CAGDNSGDVYNEQFF.